This record covers a single T cell receptor beta chain. This sample stems from a study of blood T cell repertoires in COVID-19. In germline, CDR1 is SGHNT, CDR2 YYREEE (reference sequence). Trimming stripped 4 bases from V and 6 bases from J, with 19 bases between. The CDR3 contains 16 residues. Authors' processing steps: Amplified reference gene primers provided the basis for estimating nucleated cell counts. TCRdb's copy holds only in-frame clones and misses some; the assay was immunoSEQ multiplex PCR. V and J calls and clone size are copied from that table; D and trimming were computed from the DNA. This sample carries 100,000 to 150,000 clones, roughly four fifths of them seen once, and the ten largest clones take under 4.5%.

This TCR derives from a woman aged 45-59 years with acute or convalescent COVID-19. Sequencing input: peripheral blood. This chain uses TRBV5-4 with TRBJ1-4; D unresolved. CDR3 sequence: CASSRSSGIGDEKLFF. In DNA form, the CDR3 reads TGTGCCAGCAGCCGTAGCTCGGGGATCGGTGATGAAAAACTGTTTTTT.